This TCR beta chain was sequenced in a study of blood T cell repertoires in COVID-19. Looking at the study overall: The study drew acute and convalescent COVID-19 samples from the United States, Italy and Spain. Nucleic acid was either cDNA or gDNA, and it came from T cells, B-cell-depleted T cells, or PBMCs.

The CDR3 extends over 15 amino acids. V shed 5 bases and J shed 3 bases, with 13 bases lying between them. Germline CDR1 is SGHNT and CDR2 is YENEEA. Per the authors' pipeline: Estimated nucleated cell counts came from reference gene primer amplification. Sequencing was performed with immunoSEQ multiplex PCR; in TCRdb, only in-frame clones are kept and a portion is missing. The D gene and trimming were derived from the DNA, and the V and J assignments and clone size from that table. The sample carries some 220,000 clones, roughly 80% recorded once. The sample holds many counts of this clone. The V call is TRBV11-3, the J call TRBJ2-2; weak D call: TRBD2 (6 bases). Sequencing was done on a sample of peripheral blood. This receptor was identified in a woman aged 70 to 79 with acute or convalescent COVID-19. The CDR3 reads CASSGGRRDTGELFF. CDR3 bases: TGTGCCAGCAGCGGGGGGAGACGGGACACCGGGGAGCTGTTTTTT.